Each of the 19 T cell receptor beta chains below was sequenced from the same sample in a study of response to subunit inactivated influenza vaccine. MiXCR, applied by TCRdb to the RT-PCR reads, yields one record per CDR3 protein. Of 600,000 to 700,000 distinct CDR3 sequences listed, around 13% are singletons. The sequences come from PBMCs from blood, collected about 14 days before vaccination. Receptor source: a man aged 50-59 years who received an inactivated influenza vaccine.

The table lists this clonotype with a few counts. The chain employs TRBV15 and TRBJ2-3, with 11 bases that match TRBD2. Trimming cost V 1 base and J 6 bases; bases outside gene matches: 12. In germline, CDR1 is LNHNV, CDR2 YYDKDF (reference sequence). CDR3 length equals 18 residues. The CDR3 DNA is TGTGCCACCAGCAGAGTACTAACTAGCGGGGGATTTCGGGATACGCAGTATTTT. The encoded protein is CATSRVLTSGGFRDTQYF.

The V and J genes are TRBV20-1 and TRBJ2-1; 7 bases are shared with TRBD2. Looked up from germline, CDR1 is DFQATT and CDR2 is SNEGSKA (reference sequence). This CDR3 is 14 amino acids long. V gave up 6 bases and J gave up 0 bases; unmatched junction bases: 5. CDR3 protein: CSAQLAASYNEQFF. The CDR3 bases are TGCAGTGCCCAGCTAGCGGCCTCCTACAATGAGCAGTTCTTC.

The chain combines TRBV30 with TRBJ2-7; 7 bases match TRBD2. With V trimmed by 6 bases and J by 0 bases, 5 bases remained unmatched. Germline assignment: CDR1 GTSNPN and CDR2 SVGIG (reference sequence). The CDR3 totals 13 residues. CDR3: CACSSGVSYEQYF. CDR3 nucleotide sequence: TGTGCCTGTTCTAGCGGTGTCTCCTACGAGCAGTACTTC.

V and J are TRBV12-3 or TRBV12-4 and TRBJ1-5; 9 positions match TRBD1. The V gene end was trimmed by 5 bases and the J gene end by 9 bases; junction bases not matched to a gene: 5. The CDR3 is 13 residues long. CDR3 in DNA: TGTGCCAGCAGTCGGACAGGGGCTATGCCCCAGCATTTT. Protein: CASSRTGAMPQHF.

This sequence joins TRBV15 and TRBJ2-1; 14 bases map to TRBD2. The CDR3 is 16 amino acids. V shed 4 bases and J 6 bases; nucleotides not matched to a gene: 5. Germline CDR1 is LNHNV and CDR2 is YYDKDF (reference sequence). For the CDR3, the DNA is TGTGCCACCAGCAAGGGACTAGCGGGAGATTTCAATGAGCAGTTCTTC. Amino acid sequence: CATSKGLAGDFNEQFF.

In its sample, this clonotype was seen a few times. Germline is not matched at one junction end, which may reflect a read error. The chain employs TRBV15 and TRBJ2-3; D not resolved. This CDR3 comprises 15 residues. Germline V CDR1 and CDR2: LNHNV, YYDKDF (reference sequence). This CDR3 is CATRRDRQSTDTQYF. The DNA of the CDR3 is TGTGCCACCAGGAGAGATAGGCAGAGCACAGATACGCAGTATTTT.

The gene calls are TRBV12-3 or TRBV12-4 and TRBJ2-5; 8 bases agree with TRBD1. This CDR3 has 16 amino acids. V lost 5 bases to trimming and J lost 0 bases; unmatched junction nucleotides: 8. This CDR3 reads CASSPSSRGHQETQYF. The CDR3 DNA follows: TGTGCCAGCAGTCCGAGTAGCAGGGGGCACCAAGAGACCCAGTACTTC.

This clonotype was detected ten times or more. The chain employs TRBV28 and TRBJ2-2; the match to TRBD2 covers 11 bases. CDR3 size: 15 residues. J lost 6 bases, V lost 2 bases, and 2 bases had no gene match. Germline V gene sequence: CDR1 MDHEN, CDR2 SYDVKM. The CDR3 sequence: CASSLLAGGPGELFF. Written as DNA, the CDR3 is TGTGCCAGCAGTTTACTAGCGGGGGGCCCCGGGGAGCTGTTTTTT.

The rearrangement joins TRBV7-2 to TRBJ1-5; D is uncertain. V was cut by 5 bases and J by 0 bases, with 11 bases left in between. Germline CDR1 and CDR2: SGHTA and FQGNSA. This CDR3 is 15 amino acids long. The CDR3 here is CASSLSQDSNQPQHF. CDR3 DNA sequence: TGTGCCAGCAGCCTTAGCCAGGATAGCAATCAGCCCCAGCATTTT.

There are many counts of this clonotype. The chain joins TRBV12-3 or TRBV12-4 to TRBJ2-1, with 9 bases identical to TRBD2. The CDR3 runs to 16 residues. Germline trimming cut 5 bases from V and 2 bases from J; bases unmatched to any gene: 7. This CDR3 is CASSPIAGAPYNEQFF. Written as DNA, the CDR3 is TGTGCCAGCAGTCCTATAGCGGGAGCCCCCTACAATGAGCAGTTCTTC.

This clonotype was observed a handful of times. This chain uses TRBV6-5 with TRBJ2-3; D gene ambiguous. The CDR3 consists of 14 residues. CDR1 is MNHEY and CDR2 is SVGAGI in the germline V gene. Trimming cost V 0 bases and J 2 bases, with 6 bases left between them. The CDR3: CASSYSSPTDTQYF. In nucleotides, the CDR3 is TGTGCCAGCAGTTACTCATCACCCACAGATACGCAGTATTTT.

This clonotype appeared a few times. The CDR3, as DNA: TGTGCCAGCAGAAAGGATACAGACAATGAGCAGTTCTTC. Protein product: CASRKDTDNEQFF. The rearrangement uses TRBV6-2 or TRBV6-3 and TRBJ2-1; D gene uncertain. Between the trimmed V and J ends, which lost 6 bases and 5 bases, there was a span of 11 bases. The germline V gene has CDR1 MNHEY and CDR2 SVGEGT. There are 13 residues in the CDR3.

The chain combines TRBV12-3 or TRBV12-4 with TRBJ2-2; no firm D call. V lost 1 base, J lost 1 base, and 10 bases lay in between. The CDR3 sequence is 16 residues long. The CDR3 here is CASSLGSKVNTGELFF. The CDR3 region has the DNA TGTGCCAGCAGTTTAGGATCCAAGGTGAACACCGGGGAGCTGTTTTTT.

This clonotype was recorded many times. The genes are TRBV28 and TRBJ2-3; the match to TRBD2 covers 8 bases. In germline, CDR1 is MDHEN, CDR2 SYDVKM. V was pared by 3 bases and J by 2 bases, with 10 bases of the junction left unmatched. The CDR3 loop spans 17 amino acids. Written as DNA, the CDR3 is TGTGCCAGCAGTTTGATTGAGGGGCGGGGGGCCACAGATACGCAGTATTTT. This gives the protein CASSLIEGRGATDTQYF.

This clonotype was seen only a few times. J is TRBJ2-1 and V is TRBV9, with no clear D. Germline CDR1 and CDR2: SGDLS and YYNGEE. The CDR3 contains 14 residues. The V and J ends lost 0 bases and 3 bases respectively, with 7 bases between them. In nucleotides, the CDR3 is TGTGCCAGCAGCGTAGAAGGACGCTACAATGAGCAGTTCTTC. This codes for CASSVEGRYNEQFF.

In its sample, this clonotype was seen many times. The chain joins TRBV15 to TRBJ1-5; possible D gene TRBD1, 5 bases. The V end lost 0 bases, the J end lost 7 bases, and 16 bases lay between the germline ends. This CDR3 spans 16 amino acids. Germline assignment: CDR1 LNHNV and CDR2 YYDKDF (reference sequence). CDR3 DNA sequence: TGTGCCACCAGCAGAGATCGCTCAGGGATTAGGCAGCCCCAGCATTTT. Translation gives CATSRDRSGIRQPQHF.

The J gene is TRBJ1-4, the V gene TRBV6-5, with TRBD1 as a possible D gene (5 bases). CDR1 is MNHEY, CDR2 SVGAGI, per germline. Trimming removed 0 bases from V and 7 bases from J, with 15 bases in between. CDR3 length: 16 residues. The CDR3 bases are TGTGCCAGCAGTTACTCCCTGGGGGAGGTTGGTGAAAAACTGTTTTTT. Translated: CASSYSLGEVGEKLFF.

This rearrangement joins TRBV29-1 to TRBJ2-3; TRBD1 might be the D (5 bases). Germline V gene sequence: CDR1 SQVTM, CDR2 ANQGSEA. The CDR3 runs 14 residues. The germline V and J ends were trimmed by 4 bases and 2 bases, with 13 bases remaining between them. CDR3 DNA: TGCAGCGTTGGCGCAGGGTATCACACAGATACGCAGTATTTT. This codes for CSVGAGYHTDTQYF.

The table lists this clonotype with many counts. The chain employs TRBV15 and TRBJ2-4; a possible D gene is TRBD1 (5 bases). V was cut by 4 bases and J by 4 bases, with 8 bases left in between. In germline, CDR1 is LNHNV, CDR2 YYDKDF (reference sequence). The CDR3 has 13 amino acids. The CDR3: CATSIDRKNIQYF. CDR3 coding DNA: TGTGCCACCAGCATCGACAGAAAAAACATTCAGTACTTC.